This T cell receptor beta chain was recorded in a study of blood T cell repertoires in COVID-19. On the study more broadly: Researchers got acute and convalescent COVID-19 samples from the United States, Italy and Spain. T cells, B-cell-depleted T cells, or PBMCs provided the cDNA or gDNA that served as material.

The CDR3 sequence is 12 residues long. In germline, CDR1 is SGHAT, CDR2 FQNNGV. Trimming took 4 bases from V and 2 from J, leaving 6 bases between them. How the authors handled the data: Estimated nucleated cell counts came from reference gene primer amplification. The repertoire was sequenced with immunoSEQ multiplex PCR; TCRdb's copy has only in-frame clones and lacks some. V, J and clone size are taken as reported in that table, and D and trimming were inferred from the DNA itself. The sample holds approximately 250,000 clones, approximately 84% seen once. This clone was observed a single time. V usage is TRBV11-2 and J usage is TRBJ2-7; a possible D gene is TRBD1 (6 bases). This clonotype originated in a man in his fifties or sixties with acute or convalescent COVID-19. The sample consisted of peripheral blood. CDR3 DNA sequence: TGTGCCAGCAGCTGGGGGCCCTACGAGCAGTACTTC. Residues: CASSWGPYEQYF. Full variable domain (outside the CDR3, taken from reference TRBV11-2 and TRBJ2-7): EAGVAQSPRYKIIEKRQSVAFWCNPISGHATLYWYQQILGQGPKLLIQFQNNGVVDDSQLPKDRFSAERLKGVDSTLKIQPAKLEDSAVYLCASSWGPYEQYFGPGTRLTVT.